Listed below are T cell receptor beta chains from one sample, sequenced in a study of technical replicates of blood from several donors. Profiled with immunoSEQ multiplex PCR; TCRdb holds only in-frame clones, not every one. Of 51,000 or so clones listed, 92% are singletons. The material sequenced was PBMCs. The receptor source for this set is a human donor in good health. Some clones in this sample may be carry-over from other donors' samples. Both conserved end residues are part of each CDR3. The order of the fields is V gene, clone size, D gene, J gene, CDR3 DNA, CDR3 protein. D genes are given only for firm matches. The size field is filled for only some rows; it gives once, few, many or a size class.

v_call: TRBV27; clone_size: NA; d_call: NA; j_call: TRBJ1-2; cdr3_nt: TGTGCCAGCAGGTCCGGGTCCCATGGCTACACCTTC; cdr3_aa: CASRSGSHGYTF
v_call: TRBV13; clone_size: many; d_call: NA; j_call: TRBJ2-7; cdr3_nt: TGTGCCAGCACCTTAGGGCCTACGGGAGAGTACGAGCAGTACTTC; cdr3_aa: CASTLGPTGEYEQYF
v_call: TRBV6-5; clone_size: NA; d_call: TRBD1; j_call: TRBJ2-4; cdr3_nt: TGTGCCAGCCAGGGGGCCCGGAGACGAGATCAGTACTTC; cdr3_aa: CASQGARRRDQYF
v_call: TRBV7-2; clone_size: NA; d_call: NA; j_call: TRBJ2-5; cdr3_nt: TGTGCCAGCACCCAGGGGCAGGGCCAAGAGACCCAGTACTTC; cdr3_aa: CASTQGQGQETQYF
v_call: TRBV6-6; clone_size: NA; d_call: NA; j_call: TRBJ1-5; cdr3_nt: TGTGCCAGCACCAAAACCGGGAATCAGCCCCAGCATTTT; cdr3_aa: CASTKTGNQPQHF
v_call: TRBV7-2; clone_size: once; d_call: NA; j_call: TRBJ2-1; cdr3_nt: TGTGCCAGCCACAGCCCAGGACTACACTCCTACAATGAGCAGTTCTTC; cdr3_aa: CASHSPGLHSYNEQFF
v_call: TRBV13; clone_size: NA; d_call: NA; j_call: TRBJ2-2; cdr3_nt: TGTGCCAGCAGCTTGGGGAGTCAGACCGGGGAGCTGTTTTTT; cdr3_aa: CASSLGSQTGELFF
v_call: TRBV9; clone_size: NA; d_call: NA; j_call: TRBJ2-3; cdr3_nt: TGTGCCAGCAGCGGTACCCACAATCCCACAGATACGCAGTATTTT; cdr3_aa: CASSGTHNPTDTQYF
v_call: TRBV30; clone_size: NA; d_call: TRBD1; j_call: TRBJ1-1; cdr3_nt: TGTGCCTGGACCAAATTAAAATGGGACAGCCACACTGAAGCTTTCTTT; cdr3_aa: CAWTKLKWDSHTEAFF
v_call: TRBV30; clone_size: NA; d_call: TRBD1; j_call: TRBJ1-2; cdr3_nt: TGTGCCTGGGGAAGGACAGGGGTGTACTATGGCTACACCTTC; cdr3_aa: CAWGRTGVYYGYTF
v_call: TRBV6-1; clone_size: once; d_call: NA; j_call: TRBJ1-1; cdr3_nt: TGTGCCAGCAGTGAAACAGGGATGTACACTGAAGCTTTCTTT; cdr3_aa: CASSETGMYTEAFF
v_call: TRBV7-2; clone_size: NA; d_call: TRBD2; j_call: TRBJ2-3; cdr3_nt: TGTGCCAGCAGCTTAGACGGGAGGGGCACAGATACGCAGTATTTT; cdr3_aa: CASSLDGRGTDTQYF
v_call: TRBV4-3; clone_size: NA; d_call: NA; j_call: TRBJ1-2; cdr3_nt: TGCGCCAGCAGCCAAGATCTCGGACCTTCATCGGGGGGCTACACCTTC; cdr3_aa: CASSQDLGPSSGGYTF
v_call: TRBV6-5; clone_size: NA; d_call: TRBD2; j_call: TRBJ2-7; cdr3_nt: TGTGCCAGCAGAATGGGGACTAGCAGATACGAGCAGTACTTC; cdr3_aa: CASRMGTSRYEQYF
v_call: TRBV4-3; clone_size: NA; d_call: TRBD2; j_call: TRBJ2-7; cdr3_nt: TGCGCCAGCAGCCGCTCAGCGGGAGACGGTCGCGAGCAGTACTTC; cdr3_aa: CASSRSAGDGREQYF
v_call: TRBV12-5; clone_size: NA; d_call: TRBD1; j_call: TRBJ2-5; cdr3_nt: TGTGCTAGTGCCCCAGGACAGGGCTGGGAGACCCAGTACTTC; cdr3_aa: CASAPGQGWETQYF
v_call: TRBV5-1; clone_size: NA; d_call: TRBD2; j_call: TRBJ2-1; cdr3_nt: TGCGCCAGCAGCTTCGAGGGAGGGTCCTACAATGAGCAGTTCTTC; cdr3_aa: CASSFEGGSYNEQFF
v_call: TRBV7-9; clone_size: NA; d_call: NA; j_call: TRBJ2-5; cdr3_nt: TGTGCCAGCAGCCACTGGACAGTACAAGAGACCCAGTACTTC; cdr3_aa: CASSHWTVQETQYF
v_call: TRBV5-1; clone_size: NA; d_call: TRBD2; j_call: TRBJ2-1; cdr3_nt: TGCGCCAGCAGCGCGAGCGGGGGCTACAATGAGCAGTTCTTC; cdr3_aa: CASSASGGYNEQFF
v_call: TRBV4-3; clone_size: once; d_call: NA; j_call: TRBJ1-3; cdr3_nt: TGCGCCAGCAGCGCTAACGGAGGGAACACCATATATTTT; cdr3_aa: CASSANGGNTIYF
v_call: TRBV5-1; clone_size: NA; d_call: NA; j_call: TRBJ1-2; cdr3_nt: TGCGCCAGCAGCTTGGAGTCAGGGAACTATGGCTACACCTTC; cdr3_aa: CASSLESGNYGYTF
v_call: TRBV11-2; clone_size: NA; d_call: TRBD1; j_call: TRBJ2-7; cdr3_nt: TGTGCCAGCAGCCCCGGGGGGACAGGGTTCTACGAGCAGTACTTC; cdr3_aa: CASSPGGTGFYEQYF
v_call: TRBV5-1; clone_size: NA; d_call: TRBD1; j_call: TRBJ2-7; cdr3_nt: TGCGCCAGCGGGACAGGGAGCGAGCAGTACTTC; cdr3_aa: CASGTGSEQYF
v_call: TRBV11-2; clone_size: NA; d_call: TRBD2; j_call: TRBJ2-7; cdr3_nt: TGTGCCAGCAGCTTAGAAGCGGGGCTTTCCTACGAGCAGTACTTC; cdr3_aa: CASSLEAGLSYEQYF
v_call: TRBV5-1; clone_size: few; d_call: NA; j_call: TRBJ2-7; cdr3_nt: TGCGCCAGCAGCCCATCCTCAGGGCCCTACGAGCAGTACTTC; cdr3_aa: CASSPSSGPYEQYF
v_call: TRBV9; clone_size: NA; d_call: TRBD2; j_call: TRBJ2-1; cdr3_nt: TGTGCCAGCAGCGCCGGGCGGGGGGCGATTGGTGAGCAGTTCTTC; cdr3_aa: CASSAGRGAIGEQFF
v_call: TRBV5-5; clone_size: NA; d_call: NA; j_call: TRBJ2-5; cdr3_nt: TGTGCCAGCAGCTTGCAGGTTGGCCAAGAGACCCAGTACTTC; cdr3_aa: CASSLQVGQETQYF
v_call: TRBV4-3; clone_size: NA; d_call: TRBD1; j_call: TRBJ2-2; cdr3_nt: TGCGCCAGCAGCCAGGAAGGACAGGGGGGAGACACCGGGGAGCTGTTTTTT; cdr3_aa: CASSQEGQGGDTGELFF
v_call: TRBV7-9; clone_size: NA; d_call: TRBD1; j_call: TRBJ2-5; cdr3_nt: TGTGCCAGCAGCCATCTCGGGGACAGGGGGGAAGAGACCCAGTACTTC; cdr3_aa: CASSHLGDRGEETQYF
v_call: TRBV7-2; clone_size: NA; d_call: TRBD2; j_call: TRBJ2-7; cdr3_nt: TGTGCCAGCAGCTTAGCGTCGACTAGCGGGAGTTACGAGCAGTACTTC; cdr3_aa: CASSLASTSGSYEQYF
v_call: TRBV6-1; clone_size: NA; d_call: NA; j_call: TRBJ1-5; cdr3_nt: TGTGCCACCTGGTTCGAGGAAACCCATCAGCCCCAGCATTTT; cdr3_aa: CATWFEETHQPQHF
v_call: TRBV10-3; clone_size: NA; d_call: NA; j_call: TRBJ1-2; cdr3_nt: TGTGCCATCAGTGATCGGGGGGAAGGGCCTGGCTACACCTTC; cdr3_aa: CAISDRGEGPGYTF
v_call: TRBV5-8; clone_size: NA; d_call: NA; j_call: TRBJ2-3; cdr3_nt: TGTGCCAGCAGCTTGGAGCAGGGGGGAGATACGCAGTATTTT; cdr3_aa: CASSLEQGGDTQYF
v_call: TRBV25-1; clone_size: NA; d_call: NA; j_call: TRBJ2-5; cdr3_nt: TGTGCCAGCAGTGAATGGCCCCTCCAAGAGACCCAGTACTTC; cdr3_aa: CASSEWPLQETQYF
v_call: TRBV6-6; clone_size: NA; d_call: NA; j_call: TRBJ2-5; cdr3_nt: TGTGCCAGCAGTGCCGAGCGGCGTGAGACCCAGTACTTC; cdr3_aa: CASSAERRETQYF
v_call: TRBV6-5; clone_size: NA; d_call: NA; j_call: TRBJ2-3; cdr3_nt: TGTGCCAGCAGTTACCGTGAGGGCACAGATACGCAGTATTTT; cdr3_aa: CASSYREGTDTQYF
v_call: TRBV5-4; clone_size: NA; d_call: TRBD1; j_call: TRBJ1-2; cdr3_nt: TGTGCCAGTAGGGAGACAGGGTCGAGTGGCTACACCTTC; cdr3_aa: CASRETGSSGYTF
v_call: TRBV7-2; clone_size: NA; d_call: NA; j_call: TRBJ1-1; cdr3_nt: TGTGCCAGCAGCTTAACGACGGTGGGGCCTGAAGCTTTCTTT; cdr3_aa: CASSLTTVGPEAFF
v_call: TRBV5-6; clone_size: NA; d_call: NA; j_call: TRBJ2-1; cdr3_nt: TGTGCCAGCAGCTCGCCCGGAGCAACCGAGCAGTTCTTC; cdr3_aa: CASSSPGATEQFF
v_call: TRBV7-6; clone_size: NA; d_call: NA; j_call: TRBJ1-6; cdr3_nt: TGTGCCACCGCCCTAGCTGGAGGGACCTATAATTCACCCCTCCACTTT; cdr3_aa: CATALAGGTYNSPLHF
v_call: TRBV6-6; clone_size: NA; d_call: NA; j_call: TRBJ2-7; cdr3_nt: TGTGCCAGCAGTCATACTCGATTCCCATACGAGCAGTACTTC; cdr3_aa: CASSHTRFPYEQYF
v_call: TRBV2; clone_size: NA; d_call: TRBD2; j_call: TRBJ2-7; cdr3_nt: TGTGCCAGCAGTGGCGGGACTAGCGGGAGCTCCTACGAGCAGTACTTC; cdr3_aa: CASSGGTSGSSYEQYF
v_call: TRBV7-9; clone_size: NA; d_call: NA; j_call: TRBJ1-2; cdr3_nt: TGTGCCAGCAGTATCCATACCCAGGGGAGCGGCTACACCTTC; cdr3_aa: CASSIHTQGSGYTF
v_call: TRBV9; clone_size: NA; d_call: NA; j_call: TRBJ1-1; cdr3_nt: TGTGCCAGCAGCGTCTTGACGGGGAACACTGAAGCTTTCTTT; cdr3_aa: CASSVLTGNTEAFF
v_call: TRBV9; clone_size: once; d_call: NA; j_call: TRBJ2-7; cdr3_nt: TGTGCCAGCAGCGTAGATCGCCGGAGCTCCTACGAGCAGTACTTC; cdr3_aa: CASSVDRRSSYEQYF
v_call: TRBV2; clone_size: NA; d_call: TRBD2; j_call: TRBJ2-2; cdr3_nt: TGTGCCAGCAGTGAAGAGGGCGGGGGGAACACCGGGGAGCTGTTTTTT; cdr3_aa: CASSEEGGGNTGELFF
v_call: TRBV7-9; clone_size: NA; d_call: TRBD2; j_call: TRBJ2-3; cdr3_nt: TGTGCCAGCAGCTTTCCCAGCGGGAGCGGAGATACGCAGTATTTT; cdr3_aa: CASSFPSGSGDTQYF
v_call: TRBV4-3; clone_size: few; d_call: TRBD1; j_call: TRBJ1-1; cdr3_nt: TGCGCCAGCAGTGACAGGGTGGGGACTGAAGCTTTCTTT; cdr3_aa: CASSDRVGTEAFF
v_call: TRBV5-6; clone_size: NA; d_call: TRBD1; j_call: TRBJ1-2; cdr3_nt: TGTGCCAGCACCCGGGACAGGGGTACTTATGGCTACACCTTC; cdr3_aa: CASTRDRGTYGYTF
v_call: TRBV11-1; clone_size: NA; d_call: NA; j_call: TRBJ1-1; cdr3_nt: TGTGCCAGCAGCTTCCAGTTGCGGGCTGAAGCTTTCTTT; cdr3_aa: CASSFQLRAEAFF
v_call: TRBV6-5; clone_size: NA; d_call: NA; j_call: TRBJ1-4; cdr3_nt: TGTGCCAGCAGTTACTCTGGGCCAGCAACTAATGAAAAACTGTTTTTT; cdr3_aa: CASSYSGPATNEKLFF
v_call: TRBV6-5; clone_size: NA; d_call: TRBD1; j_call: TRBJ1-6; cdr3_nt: TGTGCCAGCAGTGACGACAGGGCCGATTCACCCCTCCACTTT; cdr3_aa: CASSDDRADSPLHF
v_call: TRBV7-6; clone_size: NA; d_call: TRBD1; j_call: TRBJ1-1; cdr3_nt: TGTGCCAGCAGCCCGACAGGGCTGAACACTGAAGCTTTCTTT; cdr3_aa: CASSPTGLNTEAFF
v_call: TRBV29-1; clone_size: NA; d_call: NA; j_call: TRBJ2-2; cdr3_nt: TGCAGCGCCGAACGGGGAAACACCGGGGAGCTGTTTTTT; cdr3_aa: CSAERGNTGELFF